The 27 T cell receptor beta chains given below trace back to one sample, sequenced in a study of cytomegalovirus exposure and HLA in healthy donors. PCR employed 60 Vbeta and 13 Jbeta primers. Here immunoSEQ multiplex PCR was the method, and the copy in TCRdb shows in-frame clones only, minus some. The sample holds 180,000 or so clones, around 80% seen once. Source material: PBMCs. These receptors were collected from a man aged 18 to 30 in good health and CMV-seronegative.

This clone turned up a few times. CDR3 amino acids: CASSLLKVAGGRREEQYF. For the CDR3, the DNA is TGTGCCAGCAGTTTACTGAAGGTAGCGGGAGGAAGGAGGGAAGAGCAGTACTTC. The chain joins TRBV27 to TRBJ2-7, with TRBD2 identical over 10 bases. The CDR3 consists of 18 residues. The ends lost 2 bases at V and 7 bases at J; junction bases unmatched: 17. Germline CDR1 MNHEY, CDR2 SMNVEV (reference sequence).

The chain joins TRBV6-1 to TRBJ2-3, with 8 bases aligning to TRBD2. The CDR3 is 15 amino acids. With V trimmed by 3 bases and J by 0 bases, 2 bases remained unmatched. The germline gives CDR1 MNHNS, CDR2 SASEGT. This chain's CDR3 is CASSDGRGSTDTQYF. CDR3 bases: TGTGCCAGCAGTGACGGGAGGGGTAGCACAGATACGCAGTATTTT.

The V call is TRBV27, the J call TRBJ2-5; TRBD1 might be the D (7 bases). The CDR3 has 14 residues. Trimming cost V 5 bases and J 5 bases, with 15 bases left between them. Germline V gene sequence: CDR1 MNHEY, CDR2 SMNVEV (reference sequence). The CDR3 is CASSPRGALETQYF. As DNA, the CDR3 is TGTGCCAGCAGTCCCAGGGGGGCTTTGGAGACCCAGTACTTC.

The chain combines TRBV28 with TRBJ2-5, with TRBD2 matching over 8 bases. The CDR3 totals 16 residues. In germline, CDR1 is MDHEN, CDR2 SYDVKM. Unmatched junction bases numbered 11, after V lost 6 bases and J lost 2 bases. The CDR3 nucleotides are TGTGCCAGCAGGTTTACCGGGGGGGCGGGGCAAGAGACCCAGTACTTC. Its protein product is CASRFTGGAGQETQYF.

This clone was detected only once. J is TRBJ2-1 and V is TRBV14; D perhaps matches TRBD2 (6 bases). Germline V gives CDR1 SGHDN, CDR2 FVKESK. V was pared by 4 bases and J by 10 bases, with 11 bases between. The CDR3 has 12 amino acids. CDR3 DNA sequence: TGTGCCAGCAGCCCTCTGGGAGGAGAGCAGTTCTTC. Protein sequence: CASSPLGGEQFF.

The rearrangement links TRBV5-4 to TRBJ1-2; D ambiguous. Germline assignment: CDR1 SGHNT and CDR2 YYREEE (reference sequence). The CDR3 has 13 residues. Trimming removed 4 bases at V and 7 bases at J, with 14 bases between. The DNA for the CDR3 is TGTGCCAGCAGCCTCAGGCGGGAGGCTGGCTACACCTTC. It yields the protein CASSLRREAGYTF.

V gene TRBV10-3 combines with J gene TRBJ1-2, with D unclear. The CDR3 loop spans 14 amino acids. The V end was cut by 0 bases, the J end by 2 bases, with 7 bases between. CDR1 and CDR2 from the germline V gene are ENHRY and SYGVKD. This CDR3 reads CAISESANNYGYTF. The CDR3 nucleotides are TGTGCCATCAGTGAGTCAGCGAACAACTATGGCTACACCTTC.

This chain connects TRBV5-8 to TRBJ2-7, with D uncertain. The germline CDR1 and CDR2 sequences are SGHTS and YDEGEE. The CDR3 runs 14 residues. Trimming left V 0 bases short and J 7 bases short, with 14 bases between. CDR3 coding DNA: TGTGCCAGCAGCTTGGGTCCGGCAAACGGGGAGCAGTACTTC. Its protein is CASSLGPANGEQYF.

The chain uses TRBV10-3 and TRBJ1-1; D is unclear. The CDR3 extends over 15 amino acids. In germline, CDR1 is ENHRY, CDR2 SYGVKD. Trimming removed 4 bases at V and 3 bases at J, with 15 bases between. The chain's CDR3 is CAISGSSGIYTEAFF. Written as DNA, the CDR3 is TGTGCCATCAGTGGGTCGTCGGGGATATACACTGAAGCTTTCTTT.

As regards this clone: This sample also contains other DNA sequences that code for the same CDR3. The chain recombines TRBV30 with TRBJ2-1; the D gene is possibly TRBD2 (5 bases). V was cut by 2 bases and J by 2 bases, with 13 bases left in between. This CDR3 contains 15 residues. Germline V gene lookup returns CDR1 GTSNPN and CDR2 SVGIG (reference sequence). CDR3 region: CAWSPLAGAYNEQFF. The CDR3 coding sequence is TGTGCCTGGAGTCCATTGGCGGGTGCCTACAATGAGCAGTTCTTC. The whole variable domain, filled in from reference TRBV30 and TRBJ2-1, reads SQTIHQWPATLVQPVGSPLSLECTVEGTSNPNLYWYRQAAGRGLQLLFYSVGIGQISSEVPQNLSASRPQDRQFILSSKKLLLSDSGFYLCAWSPLAGAYNEQFFGPGTRLTVL.

This clone was seen once. This sequence joins TRBV11-1 and TRBJ2-5, with 10 positions matching TRBD2. The CDR3 is made up of 18 amino acids. The trim removed 5 bases at V and 0 bases at J, leaving 12 bases unmatched. Germline loops: CDR1 SGHAT, CDR2 FQDESV (reference sequence). CDR3 amino acids: CASSPGIAGGPYQETQYF. The CDR3 region has the DNA TGTGCCAGCAGCCCGGGGATAGCGGGGGGACCGTACCAAGAGACCCAGTACTTC.

The V and J genes are TRBV4-1 and TRBJ2-5, with TRBD2 identical over 12 bases. The CDR3 spans 19 residues. The V gene's germline CDR1 is MGHRA and CDR2 YSYEKL. Trimming removed 4 bases from V and 0 bases from J; junction bases left unmatched: 12. For the CDR3, the DNA is TGCGCCAGCAGCCCAGTCGGACTAGCGGGGCCCCTGTACCAAGAGACCCAGTACTTC. Residues: CASSPVGLAGPLYQETQYF.

The gene calls are TRBV2 and TRBJ1-1; D is perhaps TRBD1 (5 bases). The CDR3 extends over 14 amino acids. V lost 5 bases and J 4 bases, leaving 14 bases between the germline ends. The V gene's germline CDR1 is SNHLY and CDR2 FYNNEI. The CDR3 DNA is TGTGCCAGCAGTACCCAGGGAAGTGGCACTGAAGCTTTCTTT. The encoded protein is CASSTQGSGTEAFF.

The V call is TRBV10-3, the J call TRBJ2-7; TRBD1 agrees at 10 bases. The ends lost 6 bases at V and 2 bases at J; junction bases unmatched: 7. The germline V gene encodes CDR1 ENHRY and CDR2 SYGVKD. This CDR3 spans 15 amino acids. CDR3 region: CAISLGQGVPYEQYF. Written as DNA, the CDR3 is TGTGCCATCAGCCTTGGACAGGGGGTCCCCTACGAGCAGTACTTC.

V is TRBV6-1 and J is TRBJ2-1, with D possibly TRBD2 on 7 matching bases. This CDR3 region has 12 residues. Trimming removed 10 bases at V and 9 bases at J, with 16 bases between. Germline CDR1 reads MNHNS; CDR2 reads SASEGT. The CDR3, as DNA: TGTGCCACCTATGGGGGGGCGAGTGAGCAGTTCTTC. Protein sequence: CATYGGASEQFF.

The rearrangement links TRBV6-6 to TRBJ1-1, with TRBD1 matching over 9 bases. The CDR3 extends over 14 amino acids. CDR1 and CDR2 (germline): MNHNY, SVGAGI (reference sequence). J lost 10 bases, V lost 7 bases, and 13 bases had no gene match. The CDR3 nucleotides are TGTGCCAGCACCCTGTTACAGGGGGCGCAGTCAGCTTTCTTT. This encodes CASTLLQGAQSAFF.

The genes are TRBV7-9 and TRBJ2-2; 7 bases agree with TRBD2. The germline gives CDR1 SEHNR, CDR2 FQNEAQ (reference sequence). The trim removed 1 base at V and 6 bases at J, leaving 2 bases unmatched. The CDR3 length is 14 residues. CDR3 sequence reads: CASSLGGSAGELFF. CDR3 bases: TGTGCCAGCAGCTTAGGCGGGAGTGCCGGGGAGCTGTTTTTT. The full variable domain, in which reference TRBV7-9 and TRBJ2-2 provide the parts outside the CDR3, is DTGVSQNPRHKITKRGQNVTFRCDPISEHNRLYWYRQTLGQGPEFLTYFQNEAQLEKSRLLSDRFSAERPKGSFSTLEIQRTEQGDSAMYLCASSLGGSAGELFFGEGSRLTVL.

V gene TRBV5-6 combines with J gene TRBJ1-2, with D maybe TRBD1 (6 bases). From germline, CDR1 is SGHDT and CDR2 YYEEEE. V dropped 0 bases and J dropped 4 bases, with 10 bases sitting between them. The CDR3 length is 14 residues. As DNA, the CDR3 is TGTGCCAGCAGCTTGGCAGGGGTGGGCTATGGCTACACCTTC. Amino acids: CASSLAGVGYGYTF.

This clone was observed a few times. The chain employs TRBV5-6 and TRBJ1-1, with D unresolved. Between the trimmed V and J ends, which lost 2 bases and 6 bases, there was a span of 11 bases. The germline CDR1 and CDR2 sequences are SGHDT and YYEEEE. This CDR3 comprises 13 residues. The CDR3 DNA is TGTGCCAGCAGCTTTGGCCCCCCCGCTGAAGCTTTCTTT. It is translated as CASSFGPPAEAFF.

The chain combines TRBV21-1 with TRBJ2-7; whether TRBD1, the table's D call, matches the DNA was not checked. TRBV21-1 is recorded as a pseudogene. There are 14 residues in the CDR3. In nucleotides, the CDR3 is TGTGCCAGCAGCAAGGAATACAGGGGATACGAGCAGTACTTC. It specifies CASSKEYRGYEQYF.

The V and J genes are TRBV5-4 and TRBJ2-3; D is ambiguous. In germline, CDR1 is SGHNT, CDR2 YYREEE (reference sequence). Trimming shortened V by 6 bases and J by 0 bases, and 8 bases separated the two germline ends. This CDR3 has 13 amino acids. The CDR3 spells CASTRLSTDTQYF. As DNA, the CDR3 is TGTGCCAGCACCCGGTTGAGCACAGATACGCAGTATTTT. The whole variable domain, filled in from reference TRBV5-4 and TRBJ2-3, reads ETGVTQSPTHLIKTRGQQVTLRCSSQSGHNTVSWYQQALGQGPQFIFQYYREEENGRGNFPPRFSGLQFPNYSSELNVNALELDDSALYLCASTRLSTDTQYFGPGTRLTVL.

Details on this clone: The same CDR3 also results from other DNA sequences found in this sample. The chain joins TRBV5-1 to TRBJ2-1; tentatively, D is TRBD2 (5 bases). With 0 bases removed from V and 5 bases from J, the gap between germline ends came to 9 bases. This CDR3 region has 14 residues. Germline CDR1 SGHRS, CDR2 YFSETQ. CDR3 amino acids: CASSLAGLNNEQFF. CDR3 bases: TGCGCCAGCAGCTTGGCCGGACTTAACAATGAGCAGTTCTTC.

This rearrangement joins TRBV5-5 to TRBJ1-4, with a weak D call TRBD1 (6 bases). Germline CDR1 is SGHKS and CDR2 is YYEKEE (reference sequence). The CDR3 contains 16 residues. Trimming cost V 0 bases and J 4 bases, with 13 bases left between them. This chain's CDR3 is CASSLDRAHRNEKLFF. The CDR3 coding sequence is TGTGCCAGCAGCTTGGACAGGGCCCATCGTAATGAAAAACTGTTTTTT.

This clone was observed a few times. The chain combines TRBV10-2 with TRBJ2-1, with 9 bases matching TRBD2. Germline V CDR1 and CDR2: WSHSY, SAAADI. V trimming: 0 bases; J trimming: 7 bases; junction bases outside the gene matches: 13. The CDR3 totals 18 residues. The CDR3 sequence is CASSESFSGSFYQNEQFF. CDR3 in DNA: TGCGCCAGCAGTGAGTCTTTTAGCGGGAGCTTCTACCAAAATGAGCAGTTCTTC.

The chain links TRBV28 to TRBJ1-2, with TRBD1 as a possible D gene (5 bases). Germline CDR1 is MDHEN and CDR2 is SYDVKM. Trimming cost V 3 bases and J 2 bases, with 13 bases left between them. The CDR3 covers 15 residues. CDR3 DNA: TGTGCCAGCAGTTTTCCCTTAGGACAAAACTATGGCTACACCTTC. It translates to CASSFPLGQNYGYTF.

This clone came up once. This chain links TRBV5-1 with TRBJ2-7; 9 nucleotides align to TRBD1. The CDR3 covers 16 residues. With 2 bases clipped from V and 5 bases from J, the junction kept 11 bases outside the gene matches. The V gene's germline CDR1 is SGHRS and CDR2 YFSETQ. As DNA, the CDR3 is TGCGCCAGCAGCTTACAGGGGGCGAGTTTGCCCGACGAGCAGTACTTC. Translation: CASSLQGASLPDEQYF.

The V and J genes are TRBV21-1 and TRBJ1-2; whether TRBD1, the table's D call, matches the DNA was not checked. TRBV21-1 is a documented pseudogene. This CDR3 is built from 19 residues. The CDR3 DNA sequence: TGTGCCAGCAGCCCAACGCGTAGGGGGAACAGGACAGCTAACTATGGCTACACCTTC. Translation: CASSPTRRGNRTANYGYTF.